These T cell receptor beta chains were read from a single sample in a study of siplizumab effects on memory and regulatory T cells. Libraries were prepared by immunoSEQ multiplex PCR; TCRdb keeps only in-frame clonotypes and omits some of them. The sample contains about 100,000 clones, less than 95% of which appear only once. Sequenced: Tregs sorted from blood. The receptors stem from a human donor in good health. CDR3s include the opening cysteine and the closing phenylalanine or tryptophan. The order of the fields is D gene, clone size, V gene, J gene, CDR3 DNA, CDR3 protein. D genes are given only for firm matches. Size is omitted from some rows. Given values are once, few, many or a class for expanded clones.

>NA|NA|TRBV5-4|TRBJ1-1
TGTGCCAGCAGCTTGGCCCGGCGGCCTGAAGCTTTCTTT
CASSLARRPEAFF
>TRBD1|NA|TRBV2|TRBJ2-6
TGTGCCAGCAGTGAAGACAGGGGTCTTACCGGGGCCAACGTCCTGACTTTC
CASSEDRGLTGANVLTF
>NA|NA|TRBV7-3|TRBJ2-1
TGTGCCAGCAGACAAGAACCCCTTGGGGACAATGAGCAGTTCTTC
CASRQEPLGDNEQFF
>TRBD1|NA|TRBV11-2|TRBJ1-1
TGTGCCAGCAGCTGGGGACAGGGCTACACTGAAGCTTTCTTT
CASSWGQGYTEAFF
>TRBD2|NA|TRBV10-3|TRBJ2-1
TGTGCCATCATGGGACTAGCGCTCAATGAGCAGTTCTTC
CAIMGLALNEQFF
>NA|NA|TRBV2|TRBJ2-1
TGTGCCAGCACCAATGAGCAGTTCTTC
CASTNEQFF
>NA|NA|TRBV27|TRBJ2-6
TGTGCCACTGGACTGGCGGGACTCCTCTCTGGGGCCAACGTCCTGACTTTC
CATGLAGLLSGANVLTF
>TRBD2|NA|TRBV4-1|TRBJ2-1
TGCGCCAGCAGCCCCGGACTAGAGGGTTTTTATGAGCAGTTCTTC
CASSPGLEGFYEQFF
>NA|NA|TRBV6-5|TRBJ2-3
TGTGCCAGCAGCGAGGGAGGCACAGATACGCAGTATTTT
CASSEGGTDTQYF
>TRBD1|NA|TRBV18|TRBJ1-5
TGTGCCAGCTCACCAACCGGGACAGGGAGCAATCAGCCCCAGCATTTT
CASSPTGTGSNQPQHF
>NA|NA|TRBV5-1|TRBJ2-3
TGCGCCAGCAGCTTGGAGGCAGGGCTAAGCACAGATACGCAGTATTTT
CASSLEAGLSTDTQYF
>TRBD2|few|TRBV28|TRBJ2-3
TGTGCCAGCAGACTCTTAGCGGGAGCGGAGGCAGATACGCAGTATTTT
CASRLLAGAEADTQYF
>NA|NA|TRBV30|TRBJ1-5
TGTGCCTGGAAAGGGCGACGCAATCAGCCCCAGCATTTT
CAWKGRRNQPQHF
>NA|NA|TRBV10-2|TRBJ2-7
TGCGCCTCGGGACTGTGGATCGAGCAGTACTTC
CASGLWIEQYF
>NA|NA|TRBV4-1|TRBJ2-3
TGCGCCAGCAGCCCATTTTACGGGACTGGAAAAAGGATACAGTATTTT
CASSPFYGTGKRIQYF
>NA|NA|TRBV5-1|TRBJ1-1
TGCGCCAGCAGCTTTCTCGGAGGGGAGAACACTGAAGCTTTCTTT
CASSFLGGENTEAFF
>NA|NA|TRBV18|TRBJ1-1
TGTGCCAGCTCACCATTGACCGCCTCACCGAACACTGAAGCTTTCTTT
CASSPLTASPNTEAFF
>NA|NA|TRBV7-9|TRBJ2-7
TGTGCCAGCACTCAAGGGGGGGAGCAGTACTTC
CASTQGGEQYF
>TRBD2|NA|TRBV5-1|TRBJ2-7
TGCGCCAGCAGCTCCGGGACTAAATACCGCGAGCAGTACTTC
CASSSGTKYREQYF
>NA|NA|TRBV18|TRBJ1-1
TGTGCCAGCTCTGGTGGGGGTCTCACTGAAGCTTTCTTT
CASSGGGLTEAFF
>NA|NA|TRBV6-4|TRBJ2-2
TGTGCCAGCAGCCTGGGTTTCTGGGGAGAACGTACCGGGGAGCTGTTTTTT
CASSLGFWGERTGELFF
>NA|NA|TRBV5-1|TRBJ1-1
TGCGCCAGCAGCTTAACAGGGAACACTGAAGCTTTCTTT
CASSLTGNTEAFF
>NA|NA|TRBV5-1|TRBJ2-1
TGCGCCAGCAGCTTGGTCGGTCTGCAAGTCTCCTACAATGAGCAGTTCTTC
CASSLVGLQVSYNEQFF
>TRBD1|once|TRBV2|TRBJ1-3
TGTGCCAGCAGTCAAAGTTACAGGGGTTTGGTTGGAAACACCATATATTTT
CASSQSYRGLVGNTIYF
>NA|NA|TRBV19|TRBJ1-5
TGTGCCAGTACCAAGGACCAGGGTAAGCAGCCCCAGCATTTT
CASTKDQGKQPQHF
>TRBD1|once|TRBV4-2|TRBJ2-5
TGTGCCAGCAGCCAAGTAACCGGGACAGGGCAAGAGACCCAGTACTTC
CASSQVTGTGQETQYF
>NA|NA|TRBV5-1|TRBJ2-7
TGCGCCAGCAGCTCAACATCGATAAGCTCCTACGAGCAGTACTTC
CASSSTSISSYEQYF
>NA|NA|TRBV10-1|TRBJ2-3
TGCGCCAGCAGTGATCCTAGCGTAAGCACAGATACGCAGTATTTT
CASSDPSVSTDTQYF
>TRBD2|NA|TRBV14|TRBJ2-1
TGTGCCAGCACCATTGGACTAGCGGGAGAGAAGTGTTATTCCAGGGATGAGCAGTTCTTC
CASTIGLAGEKCYSRDEQFF
>NA|NA|TRBV30|TRBJ1-4
TGTGCCTGGAGCCGAAGAACTAATGAAAAACTGTTTTTT
CAWSRRTNEKLFF
>NA|NA|TRBV4-1|TRBJ1-3
TGCGCCAGCAGCCAAGAGGGAGTATCTGGAAACACCATATATTTT
CASSQEGVSGNTIYF
>TRBD1|NA|TRBV27|TRBJ1-2
TGTGCCAGCAGTACACGGACAGGGACTAACTATGGCTACACCTTC
CASSTRTGTNYGYTF
>NA|NA|TRBV2|TRBJ2-7
TGTGCCAGCAGTCCCGTCTTCCCCTACGAGCAGTACTTC
CASSPVFPYEQYF
>NA|NA|TRBV7-2|TRBJ1-2
TGTGCCAGCAGCTTACAGGCAGGGAACTATGGCTACACCTTC
CASSLQAGNYGYTF
>NA|once|TRBV20-1|TRBJ2-2
TGCAGTGCCTCATGGGCCGGGGAGCTGTTTTTT
CSASWAGELFF
>NA|NA|TRBV30|TRBJ1-6
TGTGCCTGGAGTGTTGGAGTTGACTATAATTCACCCCTCCACTTT
CAWSVGVDYNSPLHF
>NA|NA|TRBV5-1|TRBJ2-3
TGCGCCAGCAGCCCTGGACCTAGCACAGATACGCAGTATTTT
CASSPGPSTDTQYF
>NA|NA|TRBV5-1|TRBJ2-1
TGCGCCAGCAGTAAGCTTGGGTCTAGCGTACCCTACAATGAGCAGTTCTTC
CASSKLGSSVPYNEQFF
>NA|NA|TRBV5-6|TRBJ2-5
TGTGCCAGCAGCTTGGGACTCACAGGGCACCAAGAGACCCAGTACTTC
CASSLGLTGHQETQYF
>NA|NA|TRBV7-3|TRBJ2-3
TGTGCCAGCAGCTTCTCCAGGGATTTTATATACTCCCCCTGGGTTGTGGATACGCAGTATTTT
CASSFSRDFIYSPWVVDTQYF
>NA|NA|TRBV28|TRBJ1-5
TGTGCCAGCAGTTGGGGTCCGGCAGTCAGCAATCAGCCCCAGCATTTT
CASSWGPAVSNQPQHF
>TRBD1|NA|TRBV5-1|TRBJ1-2
TGCGCCAGCAGCTTGACCAAGGGGGCTTACTATGGCTACACCTTC
CASSLTKGAYYGYTF
>NA|NA|TRBV7-2|TRBJ1-1
TGTGCCAGCAGCTTTCTGAACACTGAAGCTTTCTTT
CASSFLNTEAFF
>NA|NA|TRBV6-6|TRBJ1-1
TGTGCCAGCAGTGATCAGGTCGTCGCTGAAGCTTTCTTT
CASSDQVVAEAFF
>NA|NA|TRBV5-1|TRBJ2-5
TGCGCCAGCAGCTCGTACCAAGAGACCCAGTACTTC
CASSSYQETQYF
>NA|NA|TRBV6-1|TRBJ1-1
TGTGCCAGCAGTGAAATAGGTCGGTTGAACACTGAAGCTTTCTTT
CASSEIGRLNTEAFF
>NA|NA|TRBV11-2|TRBJ1-1
TGTGCCAGCAGCTCGAGGGGCATTTCTGAAGCTTTCTTT
CASSSRGISEAFF
>TRBD1|NA|TRBV11-2|TRBJ2-7
TGTGCCAGCAGCCATACCCTGACAGGGTTTCGCTCCTACGAGCAGTACTTC
CASSHTLTGFRSYEQYF
>TRBD1|NA|TRBV6-1|TRBJ2-3
TGTGCCAGCAGTCGGACAGGGACAGATACGCAGTATTTT
CASSRTGTDTQYF
>TRBD1|NA|TRBV6-5|TRBJ2-7
TGTGCCAGCAGTTACGGACAGGGTTTGTACGAGCAGTACTTC
CASSYGQGLYEQYF
>NA|few|TRBV27|TRBJ2-6
TGTGCCAGCAGTCTCCCGGGACACCCTTTATCTTTC
CASSLPGHPLSF
>TRBD2|NA|TRBV5-1|TRBJ2-1
TGCGCCAGCAGCTTATCGGGGGGACTGGAGCGTGATAATGAGCAGTTCTTC
CASSLSGGLERDNEQFF
>NA|NA|TRBV20-1|TRBJ1-2
TGCAGTGCTCTGAATGGCTACACCTTC
CSALNGYTF
>NA|NA|TRBV11-2|TRBJ1-4
TGTGCCAGCAGCTCGCCAACCGGGCAAGGACTGTTTTTT
CASSSPTGQGLFF
>TRBD1|NA|TRBV5-1|TRBJ2-7
TGCGCCAGCAGCTTTGGGACAGGGCGAAACCATTACGAGCAGTACTTC
CASSFGTGRNHYEQYF
>NA|NA|TRBV27|TRBJ1-5
TGTGCCAGCAGTTCCCCCCGGGCGCGAGACAATCAGCCCCAGCATTTT
CASSSPRARDNQPQHF
>NA|NA|TRBV7-9|TRBJ2-1
TGTGCCAGCAGGACCCTGGGGGACCCAGAGGATGAGCAGTTCTTC
CASRTLGDPEDEQFF
>NA|NA|TRBV27|TRBJ1-4
TGTGCCAGCAGCCCCTACGCCGTTGCAACTAATGAAAAACTGTTTTTT
CASSPYAVATNEKLFF